The 19 T cell receptor beta chains in this list originate from one sample, sequenced in a study of T-cell memory formation after mild COVID-19. MiXCR, applied by TCRdb to the 5' RACE reads, yields one record per CDR3 protein. This table holds tens of thousands of distinct CDR3 sequences, more than 13% found once. Sequenced: PBMCs or a T cell subset sorted from them (not recorded which). The receptors come from a man aged 18-30 years who had mild COVID-19 (a few samples of this study predate the infection). Cell type and time point are not known.

This clonotype was seen only a few times. The rearrangement links TRBV4-1 to TRBJ1-2; 7 bases match TRBD1. The germline CDR1 and CDR2 sequences are MGHRA and YSYEKL. Trimming at V came to 3 bases and at J to 6 bases, leaving 7 bases not matched to a gene. The CDR3 loop spans 14 amino acids. This CDR3 reads CASSQVDRADGYTF. The CDR3 DNA follows: TGCGCCAGCAGCCAGGTTGACAGGGCGGATGGCTACACCTTC.

Only a few counts were recorded for this clonotype. The CDR3 is CASSLGQSHGYTF. For the CDR3, the DNA is TGTGCCAGCAGCCTTGGACAGAGCCATGGCTACACCTTC. V gene TRBV12-3 or TRBV12-4 combines with J gene TRBJ1-2; a weak D match, TRBD1 (6 bases). V lost 6 bases and J 6 bases, leaving 14 bases between the germline ends. The length of the CDR3 is 13 residues.

V usage is TRBV7-9 and J usage is TRBJ2-3; 8 bases align to TRBD2. The CDR3 totals 15 residues. The V gene's germline CDR1 is SEHNR and CDR2 FQNEAQ (reference sequence). V lost 6 bases to trimming and J lost 0 bases; unmatched junction nucleotides: 5. This CDR3 is CASRSTSASTDTQYF. CDR3 nucleotides: TGTGCCAGCAGGTCGACTAGCGCGAGCACAGATACGCAGTATTTT.

This clonotype has just a few counts. This chain links TRBV6-1 with TRBJ2-2; possibly TRBD1 for D (6 bases). Trimming stripped 3 bases from V and 7 bases from J, with 15 bases between. Per germline, CDR1 MNHNS and CDR2 SASEGT. The CDR3 runs 15 residues. The CDR3 DNA sequence: TGTGCCAGCAGTGATTGGTCAGGGGCTAGCGGGGAGCTGTTTTTT. As protein: CASSDWSGASGELFF.

The rearrangement links TRBV6-6 to TRBJ2-7; D ambiguous. The germline V gene encodes CDR1 MNHNY and CDR2 SVGAGI (reference sequence). The germline V and J ends were trimmed by 6 bases and 5 bases, with 11 bases remaining between them. The CDR3 covers 12 residues. CDR3 coding DNA: TGTGCCAGCAGCCACGGTGAGGACGAGCAGTACGTC. As protein: CASSHGEDEQYV.

This clonotype appeared many times. The genes are TRBV12-3 or TRBV12-4 and TRBJ2-2; D might be TRBD1 (6 bases). This CDR3 spans 13 amino acids. Trimming pared 6 bases from V and 1 base from J, leaving 6 bases between. The CDR3 loop is CASRQGNTGELFF. The CDR3 DNA reads TGTGCCAGCAGACAGGGGAACACCGGGGAGCTGTTTTTT.

V and J are TRBV14 and TRBJ1-2; D is perhaps TRBD1 (5 bases). CDR1 and CDR2 from the germline V gene are SGHDN and FVKESK. There are 15 residues in the CDR3. V lost 4 bases and J lost 3, with 15 bases in between. The CDR3 is CASSRSGTGHYGYTF. CDR3 nucleotide sequence: TGTGCCAGCAGCCGAAGTGGAACAGGCCACTATGGCTACACCTTC.

A few counts support this clonotype. This rearrangement joins TRBV20-1 to TRBJ2-1; 7 bases line up with TRBD2. CDR1 is DFQATT, CDR2 SNEGSKA, per germline (reference sequence). This CDR3 is built from 13 residues. The CDR3 DNA follows: TGCAGCCAGCGGGGCCCGACCTACAATGAGCAGTTCTTC. It yields the protein CSQRGPTYNEQFF.

The V call is TRBV14, the J call TRBJ2-5; D is perhaps TRBD2 (6 bases). This CDR3 has 17 amino acids. The V gene's germline CDR1 is SGHDN and CDR2 FVKESK. Trimming removed 1 base at V and 0 bases at J, with 15 bases between. CDR3 in DNA: TGTGCCAGCAGCCAAGGAAGGATAGCGGCGTACCAAGAGACCCAGTACTTC. It yields the protein CASSQGRIAAYQETQYF.

The sample holds a few counts of this clonotype. The V call is TRBV6-2 or TRBV6-3, the J call TRBJ2-1, with TRBD2 matching 9 bases. Germline V gene lookup returns CDR1 MNHEY and CDR2 SVGEGT. V gave up 5 bases and J gave up 4 bases; unmatched junction bases: 3. The CDR3 covers 14 residues. CDR3: CASSRLAVYNEQFF. CDR3 sequence (DNA): TGTGCCAGCAGTAGACTAGCGGTTTACAATGAGCAGTTCTTC.

This clonotype has only a few counts. The chain is built from TRBV20-1 and TRBJ1-1; D call uncertain. The germline V and J ends were trimmed by 3 bases and 7 bases, with 9 bases remaining between them. CDR1 DFQATT and CDR2 SNEGSKA come from the germline V gene (reference sequence). This CDR3 is 11 amino acids long. The CDR3: CSASAGGEAFF. CDR3 bases: TGCAGTGCTAGTGCCGGTGGTGAAGCTTTCTTT.

This clonotype has a handful of counts. V and J are TRBV6-2 or TRBV6-3 and TRBJ1-5, with unresolved D. The CDR3 extends over 13 amino acids. The V end lost 6 bases, the J end lost 7 bases, and 13 bases lay between the germline ends. Germline V gene lookup returns CDR1 MNHEY and CDR2 SVGEGT. As DNA, the CDR3 is TGTGCCAGCAGCCAGAACCAGTACCAGCCCCAGCATTTT. Translated, it gives CASSQNQYQPQHF.

This clonotype occurred a few times. The chain has TRBV30 and TRBJ1-5; tentatively, D is TRBD1 (6 bases). Per the germline V gene, CDR1 is GTSNPN and CDR2 is SVGIG (reference sequence). Trimming cost V 0 bases and J 7 bases, with 13 bases left between them. The CDR3 is 14 residues long. The CDR3 DNA follows: TGTGCCTGGAGTGTACGAGGGGGGATACAGCCCCAGCATTTT. Its protein is CAWSVRGGIQPQHF.

This clonotype has a handful of counts. The chain employs TRBV7-9 and TRBJ2-5; TRBD2 aligns across 10 bases. The CDR3 has 17 amino acids. The V and J ends lost 5 bases and 4 bases, in that order; junction bases with no gene match: 13. CDR1 is SEHNR, CDR2 FQNEAQ, per germline (reference sequence). CDR3 nucleotide sequence: TGTGCCAGCAGCCCAGCCAGGGGACTAGCGCTGGGAGAGACCCAGTACTTC. Its protein product is CASSPARGLALGETQYF.

The chain is built from TRBV12-3 or TRBV12-4 and TRBJ1-6, with a weak D call TRBD1 (6 bases). This CDR3 spans 13 amino acids. V was trimmed by 5 bases and J by 10 bases, leaving 12 bases between them. The CDR3 coding sequence is TGTGCCAGCAGTACAGGGCCTGGGTCACCCCTCCACTTT. Its protein product is CASSTGPGSPLHF.

This chain connects TRBV12-3 or TRBV12-4 to TRBJ1-5; 8 nucleotides match TRBD1. CDR3 length: 15 amino acids. V gave up 5 bases and J gave up 0 bases; unmatched junction bases: 3. CDR3 coding DNA: TGTGCCAGCAGTAGGACAGGGTATAGCAATCAGCCCCAGCATTTT. Its protein is CASSRTGYSNQPQHF.

CDR3 DNA sequence: TGCAGCGTCGAGGGGGGAAATGATGCTGAAGCTTTCTTT. Protein: CSVEGGNDAEAFF. V is TRBV29-1 and J is TRBJ1-1, with D possibly TRBD1 on 6 matching bases. The germline V and J ends were trimmed by 6 bases and 6 bases, with 17 bases remaining between them. The length of the CDR3 is 13 residues. CDR1 is SQVTM and CDR2 is ANQGSEA in the germline V gene. The whole variable domain, filled in from reference TRBV29-1 and TRBJ1-1, reads SAVISQKPSRDICQRGTSLTIQCQVDSQVTMMFWYRQQPGQSLTLIATANQGSEATYESGFVIDKFPISRPNLTFSTLTVSNMSPEDSSIYLCSVEGGNDAEAFFGQGTRLTVV.

This clonotype was picked up a small number of times. V gene TRBV7-9 combines with J gene TRBJ1-1; tentatively, D is TRBD1 (5 bases). V was pared by 6 bases and J by 4 bases, with 18 bases between. In germline, CDR1 is SEHNR, CDR2 FQNEAQ (reference sequence). The CDR3 has 15 residues. CDR3 nucleotide sequence: TGTGCCAGCAGTCTAGGTGAGGGGATTAGCACTGAAGCTTTCTTT. Translation: CASSLGEGISTEAFF.

This clonotype occurred a few times. This chain joins TRBV20-1 and TRBJ2-7, with D perhaps TRBD1 (7 bases). Trimming took 3 bases from V and 3 from J, leaving 12 bases between them. CDR3 length equals 13 residues. CDR1 and CDR2 (germline): DFQATT, SNEGSKA (reference sequence). For the CDR3, the DNA is TGCAGTGCTAGGGGGGGACAGCACTACGAGCAGTACGTC. This encodes CSARGGQHYEQYV.